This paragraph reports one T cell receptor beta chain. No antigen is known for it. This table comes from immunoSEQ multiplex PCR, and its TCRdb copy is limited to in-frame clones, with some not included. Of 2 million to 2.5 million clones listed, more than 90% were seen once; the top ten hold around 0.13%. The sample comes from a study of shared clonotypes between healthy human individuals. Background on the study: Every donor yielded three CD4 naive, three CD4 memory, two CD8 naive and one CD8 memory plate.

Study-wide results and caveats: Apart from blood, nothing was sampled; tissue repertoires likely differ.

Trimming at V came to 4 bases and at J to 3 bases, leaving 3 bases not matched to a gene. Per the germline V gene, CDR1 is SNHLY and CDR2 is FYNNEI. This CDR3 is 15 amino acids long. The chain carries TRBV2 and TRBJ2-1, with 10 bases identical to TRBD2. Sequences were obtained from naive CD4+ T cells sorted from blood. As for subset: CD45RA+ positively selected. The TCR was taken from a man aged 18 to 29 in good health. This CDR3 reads CASSGPSGSYNEQFF. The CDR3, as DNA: TGTGCCAGCAGTGGTCCTAGCGGGAGCTACAATGAGCAGTTCTTC.